A single sample gave rise to the 24 T cell receptor beta chains below, sequenced in a study of technical replicates of blood from a handful of donors. Only in-frame clones appear in the TCRdb table, and some are missing; sequencing was by immunoSEQ multiplex PCR. The table lists over 10,000 clones, 95% of them singletons, with 6% to 9.5% in the top ten. Material: PBMCs. The receptors were gathered from a human donor in good health.

The rearrangement links TRBV6-5 to TRBJ2-7; D is uncertain. V was shortened by 7 bases and J by 1 base, with 8 bases between the two germline ends. Per the germline V gene, CDR1 is MNHEY and CDR2 is SVGAGI. The CDR3 contains 12 residues. The CDR3 bases are TGTGCCAGCACCAACACATCCTACGAGCAGTACTTC. This translates into CASTNTSYEQYF.

The chain uses TRBV5-1 and TRBJ2-5; 7 positions match TRBD1. The CDR3 length is 13 residues. CDR1 is SGHRS and CDR2 is YFSETQ in the germline V gene. V lost 6 bases to trimming and J lost 5 bases; unmatched junction nucleotides: 7. The CDR3 here is CASTKTGPETQYF. CDR3 nucleotides: TGCGCCAGCACCAAGACAGGGCCGGAGACCCAGTACTTC.

V is TRBV7-8 and J is TRBJ1-2; the match to TRBD1 covers 7 bases. This CDR3 is 13 amino acids long. The germline CDR1 and CDR2 sequences are SGHVS and FQNEAQ. J gave up 5 bases and V 1 base, and 1 base lay outside the gene matches. The CDR3 sequence is CASSLGQGYGYTF. CDR3 coding DNA: TGTGCCAGCAGCTTAGGACAGGGTTATGGCTACACCTTC.

V is TRBV11-2 and J is TRBJ2-3; either TRBD1 or TRBD2 may supply D (5 bases each). There are 14 residues in the CDR3. V dropped 10 bases and J dropped 1 base, with 15 bases sitting between them. Germline values: CDR1 SGHAT, CDR2 FQNNGV. The CDR3 DNA follows: TGTGCCACCAGAGGGGCCGAACGCACAGATACGCAGTATTTT. Translation gives CATRGAERTDTQYF.

This clone was seen just once. V and J are TRBV5-1 and TRBJ2-7; 8 nucleotides align to TRBD1. This CDR3 has 15 residues. Germline trimming cut 4 bases from V and 1 base from J; bases unmatched to any gene: 7. In germline, CDR1 is SGHRS, CDR2 YFSETQ. CDR3: CASSRTGQGSYEQYF. The CDR3 DNA is TGCGCCAGCAGCCGGACTGGACAGGGATCCTACGAGCAGTACTTC.

The J gene is TRBJ2-2, the V gene TRBV19; D is uncertain. CDR1 and CDR2 (germline): LNHDA, SQIVND (reference sequence). This CDR3 has 16 amino acids. V lost 1 base, J lost 0 bases, and 9 bases lay in between. The CDR3 coding sequence is TGTGCCAGTAGTATAGGGCGGAGTCCGAACACCGGGGAGCTGTTTTTT. Protein: CASSIGRSPNTGELFF. Filled out from reference TRBV19 and TRBJ2-2, the complete variable domain reads DGGITQSPKYLFRKEGQNVTLSCEQNLNHDAMYWYRQDPGQGLRLIYYSQIVNDFQKGDIAEGYSVSREKKESFPLTVTSAQKNPTAFYLCASSIGRSPNTGELFFGEGSRLTVL.

The chain joins TRBV30 to TRBJ1-5; D may be TRBD1 (5 bases). The CDR3 contains 15 residues. V lost 5 bases and J 3 bases, leaving 17 bases between the germline ends. The V gene's germline CDR1 is GTSNPN and CDR2 SVGIG (reference sequence). The CDR3 region is CAWRRGPGDNQPQHF. The CDR3 coding sequence is TGTGCCTGGCGAAGGGGACCGGGGGACAATCAGCCCCAGCATTTT.

The chain carries TRBV27 and TRBJ1-1, with a possible D match to TRBD1 (5 bases). Trimming stripped 5 bases from V and 3 bases from J, with 10 bases between. Germline V CDR1 and CDR2: MNHEY, SMNVEV (reference sequence). CDR3 length: 13 amino acids. Here the CDR3 DNA reads TGTGCCAGCAGTCGCAGGGAATACACTGAAGCTTTCTTT. Amino acids: CASSRREYTEAFF.

The V gene is TRBV6-5, the J gene TRBJ2-1; 8 bases agree with TRBD2. Germline trimming cut 3 bases from V and 8 bases from J; bases unmatched to any gene: 12. CDR1 is MNHEY and CDR2 is SVGAGI in the germline V gene. CDR3 length: 16 amino acids. CDR3 nucleotide sequence: TGTGCCAGCAGTTATAGAGGCGGGACGGGGGGGGATGAGCAGTTCTTC. This gives the protein CASSYRGGTGGDEQFF.

This chain links TRBV5-1 with TRBJ2-3, with 11 bases identical to TRBD2. The CDR3 extends over 14 amino acids. J gave up 3 bases and V 5 bases, and 2 bases lay outside the gene matches. Germline V gives CDR1 SGHRS, CDR2 YFSETQ. In DNA, the CDR3 is TGCGCCAGCAGACTAGCGGGAGCAACAGATACGCAGTATTTT. Translation gives CASRLAGATDTQYF.

The rearrangement joins TRBV28 to TRBJ1-5, with TRBD1 as a possible D gene (5 bases). Germline V gene sequence: CDR1 MDHEN, CDR2 SYDVKM. This CDR3 region has 12 residues. Between the trimmed V and J ends, which lost 10 bases and 3 bases, there was a span of 10 bases. This CDR3 reads CATRQNNQPQHF. The CDR3 coding sequence is TGTGCCACCCGACAGAACAATCAGCCCCAGCATTTT.

The chain carries TRBV18 and TRBJ2-2; tentative D call: TRBD1 (6 bases). The V end lost 3 bases, the J end lost 5 bases, and 13 bases lay between the germline ends. The CDR3 covers 15 residues. Germline assignment: CDR1 KGHSH and CDR2 LQKENI. The CDR3 DNA reads as TGTGCCAGCTCACCGACGAAACAGGGAACCGGGGAGCTGTTTTTT. Residues: CASSPTKQGTGELFF.

This chain uses TRBV6-5 with TRBJ1-2; 9 nucleotides line up with TRBD1. Per the germline V gene, CDR1 is MNHEY and CDR2 is SVGAGI. V trimming: 3 bases; J trimming: 10 bases; junction bases outside the gene matches: 6. CDR3 length: 13 amino acids. In DNA form, the CDR3 reads TGTGCCAGCAGTTATTATGGACAGGGGATCTACACCTTC. Translating it yields CASSYYGQGIYTF.

The count of this clone is one. This chain's CDR3 is CASRTGPGNTIYF. Written as DNA, the CDR3 is TGTGCCAGCAGAACAGGGCCCGGAAACACCATATATTTT. The chain couples TRBV27 to TRBJ1-3; possibly TRBD1 for D (6 bases). V gave up 6 bases and J gave up 4 bases, with 10 bases separating them. Germline CDR1 is MNHEY and CDR2 is SMNVEV (reference sequence). The CDR3 runs 13 residues.

V gene TRBV5-6 combines with J gene TRBJ2-1, with 7 bases matching TRBD1. Trimming took 4 bases from V and 1 from J; bases not matched to a gene: 5. The CDR3 is made up of 15 amino acids. Germline V gene sequence: CDR1 SGHDT, CDR2 YYEEEE. Written as DNA, the CDR3 is TGTGCCAGCAGCGAGGGGACAGAATCCTACAATGAGCAGTTCTTC. It is translated as CASSEGTESYNEQFF.

The rearrangement uses TRBV9 and TRBJ2-1, with 14 bases matching TRBD2. Per germline, CDR1 SGDLS and CDR2 YYNGEE. V gave up 3 bases and J gave up 10 bases; unmatched junction bases: 9. The CDR3 contains 16 residues. CDR3 sequence: CASSARGTSGSREQFF. The CDR3 DNA is TGTGCCAGCAGCGCACGAGGGACTAGCGGGAGCCGAGAGCAGTTCTTC.

The chain joins TRBV27 to TRBJ2-1, with a tentative D call TRBD1 (5 bases). V gave up 2 bases and J gave up 3 bases, with 8 bases separating them. The CDR3 loop spans 14 amino acids. CDR1 is MNHEY, CDR2 SMNVEV, per germline (reference sequence). CDR3 coding DNA: TGTGCCAGCAGTTTACAGGGCTACTACAATGAGCAGTTCTTC. It encodes CASSLQGYYNEQFF.

This clone has a single count. The V call is TRBV18, the J call TRBJ2-7; D unclear. Trimming left V 4 bases short and J 5 bases short, with 6 bases between. The germline V gene has CDR1 KGHSH and CDR2 LQKENI. The CDR3 covers 11 residues. Here the CDR3 reads CASSLRDEQYF. The CDR3 DNA sequence: TGTGCCAGCTCACTCCGCGACGAGCAGTACTTC.

V is TRBV27 and J is TRBJ2-7; 9 positions match TRBD2. After removal of 5 bases from V and 5 bases from J, the junction contained 7 bases not matched to a gene. Germline lookup yields CDR1 MNHEY and CDR2 SMNVEV (reference sequence). The CDR3 has 14 residues. CDR3 coding DNA: TGTGCCAGCAGTGCACTAGCGGGTTTGAACGAGCAGTACTTC. Translated, it gives CASSALAGLNEQYF.

The chain recombines TRBV5-1 with TRBJ2-1; 7 bases map to TRBD1. The CDR3 covers 14 residues. The V gene's germline CDR1 is SGHRS and CDR2 YFSETQ. J was trimmed by 1 base and V by 5 bases; bases with no gene match: 3. CDR3 nucleotide sequence: TGCGCCAGCAGTGTGACAGGGTCCTACAATGAGCAGTTCTTC. Translation gives CASSVTGSYNEQFF. Combining the CDR3 with reference TRBV5-1 and TRBJ2-1 gives the whole variable domain KAGVTQTPRYLIKTRGQQVTLSCSPISGHRSVSWYQQTPGQGLQFLFEYFSETQRNKGNFPGRFSGRQFSNSRSEMNVSTLELGDSALYLCASSVTGSYNEQFFGPGTRLTVL.

This chain links TRBV19 with TRBJ2-3; D gene uncertain. The CDR3 consists of 13 residues. Looked up from germline, CDR1 is LNHDA and CDR2 is SQIVND (reference sequence). Trimming cost V 9 bases and J 1 base, with 11 bases left between them. The CDR3 reads CASETDRTDTQYF. The CDR3 bases are TGTGCCAGCGAAACAGACCGCACAGATACGCAGTATTTT.

J is TRBJ2-1 and V is TRBV5-1; 7 bases map to TRBD1. Germline CDR1 reads SGHRS; CDR2 reads YFSETQ. V was pared by 5 bases and J by 4 bases, with 6 bases of the junction left unmatched. The CDR3 has 14 amino acids. Here the CDR3 reads CASRTWDRYNEQFF. Written as DNA, the CDR3 is TGCGCCAGCAGAACCTGGGACAGATACAATGAGCAGTTCTTC.

The chain combines TRBV23-1 with TRBJ1-5, with D possibly matching TRBD1 (6 bases). TRBV23-1 is an ORF for which the function is uncertain. With 0 bases removed from V and 0 bases from J, the gap between germline ends came to 12 bases. The CDR3 has 17 amino acids. This chain's CDR3 is CASSQSNNRDSNQPQHF. CDR3 sequence (DNA): TGCGCCAGCAGTCAATCAAACAACAGGGATAGCAATCAGCCCCAGCATTTT.

J is TRBJ2-7 and V is TRBV28; 7 nucleotides line up with TRBD1. Trimming removed 4 bases from V and 3 bases from J; junction bases left unmatched: 6. Per the germline V gene, CDR1 is MDHEN and CDR2 is SYDVKM. The CDR3 is 14 residues long. The DNA of the CDR3 is TGTGCCAGCAGTTATAGGGGGCCGGGCTACGAGCAGTACTTC. Translated, it gives CASSYRGPGYEQYF.